The sequence of this T cell receptor beta chain was determined in a study of blood T cell repertoires in COVID-19. Assay: immunoSEQ multiplex PCR; the TCRdb copy retains only in-frame clones and omits some. The sample holds 240,000 or so clones, 70% to 90% seen once. The origin of this receptor is a man between 45 and 60 years old who had been exposed to COVID-19. The sample consisted of PBMCs or T cells enriched from blood (not recorded which).

CDR3 sequence reads: CASSPPPGNEQFF. CDR3 DNA sequence: TGTGCCAGCTCACCCCCGCCGGGCAATGAGCAGTTCTTC. The V gene is TRBV18, the J gene TRBJ2-1; D gene unclear. CDR3 size: 13 residues. V dropped 3 bases and J dropped 6 bases, with 9 bases sitting between them. Germline CDR1 KGHSH, CDR2 LQKENI.